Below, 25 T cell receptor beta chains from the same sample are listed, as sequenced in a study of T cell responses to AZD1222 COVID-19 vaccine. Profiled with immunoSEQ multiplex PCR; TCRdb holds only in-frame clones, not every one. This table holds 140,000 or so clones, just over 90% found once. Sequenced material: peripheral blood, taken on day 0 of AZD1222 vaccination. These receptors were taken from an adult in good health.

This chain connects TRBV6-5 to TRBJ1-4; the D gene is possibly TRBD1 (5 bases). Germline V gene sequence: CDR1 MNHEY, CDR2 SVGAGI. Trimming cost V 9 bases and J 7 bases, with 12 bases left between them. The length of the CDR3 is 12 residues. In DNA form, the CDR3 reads TGTGCCAGTTCCAGGGCCGGTGAAAAACTGTTTTTT. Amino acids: CASSRAGEKLFF.

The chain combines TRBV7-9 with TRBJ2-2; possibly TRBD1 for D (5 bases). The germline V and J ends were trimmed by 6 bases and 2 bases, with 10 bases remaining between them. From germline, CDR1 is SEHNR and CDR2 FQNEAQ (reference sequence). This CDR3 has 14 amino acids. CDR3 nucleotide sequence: TGTGCCAGCAGACCTAGGGGTAACACCGGGGAGCTGTTTTTT. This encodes CASRPRGNTGELFF.

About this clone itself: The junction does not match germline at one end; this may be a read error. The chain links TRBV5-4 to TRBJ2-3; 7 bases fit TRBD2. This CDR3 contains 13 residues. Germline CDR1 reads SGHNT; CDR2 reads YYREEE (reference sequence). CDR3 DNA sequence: TGTGCCAGCAGCTTGGGGACTAGTGGGTTCGGGGATTTT. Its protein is CASSLGTSGFGDF.

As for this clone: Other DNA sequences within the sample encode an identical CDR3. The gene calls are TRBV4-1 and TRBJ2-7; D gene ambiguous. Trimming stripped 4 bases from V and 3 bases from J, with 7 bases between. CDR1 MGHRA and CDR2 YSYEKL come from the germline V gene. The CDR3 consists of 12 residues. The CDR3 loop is CASSPPGYEQYF. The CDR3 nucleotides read TGCGCCAGCAGCCCGCCAGGCTACGAGCAGTACTTC.

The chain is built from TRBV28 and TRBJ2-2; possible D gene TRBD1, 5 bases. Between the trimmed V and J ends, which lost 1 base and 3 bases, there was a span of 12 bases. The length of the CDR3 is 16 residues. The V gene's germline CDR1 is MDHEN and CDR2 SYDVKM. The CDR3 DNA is TGTGCCAGCAGTTTATTAGGGGCTCCCGACACCGGGGAGCTGTTTTTT. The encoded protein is CASSLLGAPDTGELFF. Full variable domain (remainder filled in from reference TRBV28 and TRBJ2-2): DVKVTQSSRYLVKRTGEKVFLECVQDMDHENMFWYRQDPGLGLRLIYFSYDVKMKEKGDIPEGYSVSREKKERFSLILESASTNQTSMYLCASSLLGAPDTGELFFGEGSRLTVL.

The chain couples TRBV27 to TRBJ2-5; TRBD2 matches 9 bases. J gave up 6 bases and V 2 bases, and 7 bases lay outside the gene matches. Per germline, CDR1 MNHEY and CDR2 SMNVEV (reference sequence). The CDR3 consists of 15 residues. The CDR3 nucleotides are TGTGCCAGCAGTTTAAAAGCGGGGGGCCCAAAGACCCAGTACTTC. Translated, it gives CASSLKAGGPKTQYF.

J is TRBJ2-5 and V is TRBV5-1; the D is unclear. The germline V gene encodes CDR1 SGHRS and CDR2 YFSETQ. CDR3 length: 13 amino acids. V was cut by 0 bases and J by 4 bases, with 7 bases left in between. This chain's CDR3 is CASSLGFGETQYF. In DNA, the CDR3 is TGCGCCAGCAGCTTGGGATTCGGAGAGACCCAGTACTTC.

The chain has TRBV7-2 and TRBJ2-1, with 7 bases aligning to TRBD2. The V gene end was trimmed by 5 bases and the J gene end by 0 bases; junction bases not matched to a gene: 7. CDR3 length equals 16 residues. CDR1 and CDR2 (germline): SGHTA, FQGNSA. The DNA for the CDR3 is TGTGCCAGCAGCCGCACTAGCGCGCCCTCCTACAATGAGCAGTTCTTC. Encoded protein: CASSRTSAPSYNEQFF.

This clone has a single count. The CDR3 DNA follows: TGTGCCAGCAGCTCAGGTTCTGGAAACACCATATATTTT. Encoded protein: CASSSGSGNTIYF. This chain uses TRBV7-2 with TRBJ1-3; D not certain. CDR3 length equals 13 residues. CDR1 and CDR2 from the germline V gene are SGHTA and FQGNSA. Trimming removed 4 bases at V and 1 base at J, with 5 bases between.

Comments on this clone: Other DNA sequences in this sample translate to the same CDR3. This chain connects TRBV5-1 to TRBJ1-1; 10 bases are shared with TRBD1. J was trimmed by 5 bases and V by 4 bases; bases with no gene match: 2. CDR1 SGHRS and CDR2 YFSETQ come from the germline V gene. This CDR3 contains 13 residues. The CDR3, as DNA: TGCGCCAGCAGCCGGACAGGGGGGACTGAAGCTTTCTTT. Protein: CASSRTGGTEAFF. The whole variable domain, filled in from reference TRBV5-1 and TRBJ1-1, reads KAGVTQTPRYLIKTRGQQVTLSCSPISGHRSVSWYQQTPGQGLQFLFEYFSETQRNKGNFPGRFSGRQFSNSRSEMNVSTLELGDSALYLCASSRTGGTEAFFGQGTRLTVV.

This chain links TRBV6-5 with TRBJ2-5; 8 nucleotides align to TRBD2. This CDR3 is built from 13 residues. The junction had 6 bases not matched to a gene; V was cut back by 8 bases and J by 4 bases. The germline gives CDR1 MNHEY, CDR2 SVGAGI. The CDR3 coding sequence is TGTGCCAGCGGCGGGGGGCCGGGAGAGACCCAGTACTTC. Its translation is CASGGGPGETQYF.

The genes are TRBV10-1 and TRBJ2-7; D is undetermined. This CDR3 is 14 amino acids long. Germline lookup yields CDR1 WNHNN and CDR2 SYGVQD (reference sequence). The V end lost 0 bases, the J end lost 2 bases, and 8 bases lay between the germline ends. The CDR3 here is CASSESGTAYEQYF. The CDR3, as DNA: TGCGCCAGCAGTGAGTCCGGCACAGCCTACGAGCAGTACTTC.

The CDR3 spells CASSPRSLATGELFF. In nucleotides, the CDR3 is TGTGCCAGCAGCCCTAGGAGCCTAGCGACCGGGGAGCTGTTTTTT. The chain couples TRBV9 to TRBJ2-2; possible D gene TRBD2, 6 bases. The CDR3 contains 15 residues. V lost 4 bases, J lost 5 bases, and 15 bases lay in between. The V gene's germline CDR1 is SGDLS and CDR2 YYNGEE.

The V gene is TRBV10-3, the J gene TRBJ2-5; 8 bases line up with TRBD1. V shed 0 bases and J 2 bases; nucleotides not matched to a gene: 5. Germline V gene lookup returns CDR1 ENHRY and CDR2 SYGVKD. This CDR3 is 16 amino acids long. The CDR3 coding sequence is TGTGCCATCAGTGAGTCGCCGGGACAGGATCAAGAGACCCAGTACTTC. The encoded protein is CAISESPGQDQETQYF.

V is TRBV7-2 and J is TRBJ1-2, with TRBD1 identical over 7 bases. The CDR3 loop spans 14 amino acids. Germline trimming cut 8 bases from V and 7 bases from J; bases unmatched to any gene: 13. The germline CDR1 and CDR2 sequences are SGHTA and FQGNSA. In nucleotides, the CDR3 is TGTGCCAGCCTCGCCTCCTGGTCAGGGGGTGGCTACACCTTC. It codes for CASLASWSGGGYTF.

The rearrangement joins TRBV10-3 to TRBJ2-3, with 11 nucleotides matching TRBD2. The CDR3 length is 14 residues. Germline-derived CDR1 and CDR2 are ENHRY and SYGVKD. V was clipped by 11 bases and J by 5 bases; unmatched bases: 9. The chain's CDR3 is CAVCSGGALDTQYF. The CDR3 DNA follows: TGTGCCGTTTGTAGCGGGGGGGCCTTAGATACGCAGTATTTT.

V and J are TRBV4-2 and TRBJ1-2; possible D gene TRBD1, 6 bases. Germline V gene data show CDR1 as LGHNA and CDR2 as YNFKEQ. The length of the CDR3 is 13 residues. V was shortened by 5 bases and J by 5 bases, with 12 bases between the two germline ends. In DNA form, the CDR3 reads TGTGCCAGCAGCACCAGGGGTGGTTATGGCTACACCTTC. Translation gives CASSTRGGYGYTF.

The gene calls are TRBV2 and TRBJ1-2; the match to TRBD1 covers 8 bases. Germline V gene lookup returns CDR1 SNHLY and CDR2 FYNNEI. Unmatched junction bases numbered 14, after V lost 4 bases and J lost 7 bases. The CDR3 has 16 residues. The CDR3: CASSGSGAGGVGGYTF. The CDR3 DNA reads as TGTGCCAGCAGTGGAAGCGGGGCAGGGGGCGTCGGTGGCTACACCTTC.

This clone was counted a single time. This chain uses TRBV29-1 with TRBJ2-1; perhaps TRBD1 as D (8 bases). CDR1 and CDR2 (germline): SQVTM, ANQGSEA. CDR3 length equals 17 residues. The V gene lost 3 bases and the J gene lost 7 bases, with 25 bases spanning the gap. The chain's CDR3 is CSVDGLVPQGAENEQFF. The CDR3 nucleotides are TGCAGCGTTGATGGACTAGTACCCCAGGGGGCGGAAAATGAGCAGTTCTTC.

The CDR3 bases are TGTGCCAGCAGCTTATTTCCCGGGGAGCTGTTTTTT. This sequence encodes CASSLFPGELFF. J is TRBJ2-2 and V is TRBV11-3; D is unresolved. The CDR3 spans 12 residues. The V gene's germline CDR1 is SGHNT and CDR2 YENEEA. Trimming removed 2 bases at V and 6 bases at J, with 4 bases between.

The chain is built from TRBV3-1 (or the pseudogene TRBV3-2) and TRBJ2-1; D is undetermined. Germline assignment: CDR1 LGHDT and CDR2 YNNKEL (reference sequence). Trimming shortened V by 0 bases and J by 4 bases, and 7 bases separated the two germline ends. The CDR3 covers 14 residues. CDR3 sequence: CASSQDSGYNEQFF. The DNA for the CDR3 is TGTGCCAGCAGCCAAGATTCGGGTTACAATGAGCAGTTCTTC.

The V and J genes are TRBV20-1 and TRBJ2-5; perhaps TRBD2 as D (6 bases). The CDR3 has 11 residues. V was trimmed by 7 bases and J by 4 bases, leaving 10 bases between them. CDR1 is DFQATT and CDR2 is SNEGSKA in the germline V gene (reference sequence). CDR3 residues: CSVRGTETQYF. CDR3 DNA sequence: TGCAGTGTGCGGGGTACAGAGACCCAGTACTTC.

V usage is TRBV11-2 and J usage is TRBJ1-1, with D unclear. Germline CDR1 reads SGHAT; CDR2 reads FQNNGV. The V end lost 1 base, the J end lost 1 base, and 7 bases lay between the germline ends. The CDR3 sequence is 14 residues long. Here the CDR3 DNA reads TGTGCCAGCAGCTTAGGGGGAGGGAACACTGAAGCTTTCTTT. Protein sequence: CASSLGGGNTEAFF.

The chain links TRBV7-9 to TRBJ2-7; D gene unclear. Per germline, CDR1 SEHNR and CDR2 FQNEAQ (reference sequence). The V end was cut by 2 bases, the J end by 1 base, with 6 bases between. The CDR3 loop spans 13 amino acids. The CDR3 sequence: CASSLRPSYEQYF. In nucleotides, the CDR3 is TGTGCCAGCAGCTTACGTCCGTCCTACGAGCAGTACTTC.

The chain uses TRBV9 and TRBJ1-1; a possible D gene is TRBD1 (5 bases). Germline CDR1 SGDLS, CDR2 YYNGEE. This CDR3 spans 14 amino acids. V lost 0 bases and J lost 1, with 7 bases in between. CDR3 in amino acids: CASSVVTGNTEAFF. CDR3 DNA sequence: TGTGCCAGCAGCGTAGTAACAGGGAACACTGAAGCTTTCTTT. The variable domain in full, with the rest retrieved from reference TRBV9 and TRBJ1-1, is DSGVTQTPKHLITATGQRVTLRCSPRSGDLSVYWYQQSLDQGLQFLIQYYNGEERAKGNILERFSAQQFPDLHSELNLSSLELGDSALYFCASSVVTGNTEAFFGQGTRLTVV.